The 20 T cell receptor beta chains listed next were all sequenced from one sample in a study of cytomegalovirus exposure and HLA in healthy donors. Measured with immunoSEQ multiplex PCR; TCRdb has only the in-frame clones, and not every one. There are 100,000 to 150,000 clones in the sample; more than 75% occur only once, and under 2.5% lies in the top ten. Input material: PBMCs. The source of these receptors is a woman between 25 and 40 years old in good health and CMV-seronegative.

The V gene is TRBV5-1, the J gene TRBJ1-1; D is undetermined. The CDR3 runs to 14 residues. Germline CDR1 SGHRS, CDR2 YFSETQ. Trimming removed 4 bases from V and 1 base from J, with 11 bases in between. DNA for the CDR3: TGCGCCAGCAGCCCCTCGGTTGGGAACACTGAAGCTTTCTTT. It codes for CASSPSVGNTEAFF.

In DNA form, the CDR3 reads TGCAGCGTTGGAGGCGGGGGAAACACCGGGGAGCTGTTTTTT. Translated: CSVGGGGNTGELFF. The chain recombines TRBV29-1 with TRBJ2-2; TRBD2 agrees at 7 bases. CDR3 length: 14 residues. Germline V gene sequence: CDR1 SQVTM, CDR2 ANQGSEA. Germline trimming cut 4 bases from V and 2 bases from J; bases unmatched to any gene: 4.

This clone has only one observation. The gene calls are TRBV9 and TRBJ2-3, with D uncertain. V was clipped by 0 bases and J by 14 bases, with 19 bases between them. Looked up from germline, CDR1 is SGDLS and CDR2 is YYNGEE. The CDR3 extends over 14 amino acids. The CDR3 nucleotides read TGTGCCAGCAGCGTAGGAGGAGAGGTAACCCACATGTATTTT. It codes for CASSVGGEVTHMYF.

This chain joins TRBV30 and TRBJ2-2; 11 bases fit TRBD1. Germline CDR1 GTSNPN, CDR2 SVGIG (reference sequence). Losses at the gene ends were 5 bases for V and 7 bases for J; bases not matched to a gene: 3. The CDR3 is 13 amino acids. CDR3 sequence reads: CAWAGQGDGELFF. Written as DNA, the CDR3 is TGTGCCTGGGCGGGACAGGGGGACGGGGAGCTGTTTTTT.

This sequence joins TRBV5-1 and TRBJ1-5; no clear D. The CDR3 spans 15 residues. Germline CDR1 SGHRS, CDR2 YFSETQ. Between the trimmed V and J ends, which lost 1 base and 3 bases, there was a span of 11 bases. DNA of the CDR3: TGCGCCAGCAGCTTGTCCGGGGTGGCCAATCAGCCCCAGCATTTT. Its translation is CASSLSGVANQPQHF.

This sequence joins TRBV7-9 and TRBJ1-3, with D possibly being TRBD1 (6 bases). The ends were cut back, 5 bases at V and 0 bases at J, with 20 bases in the middle. Per the germline V gene, CDR1 is SEHNR and CDR2 is FQNEAQ (reference sequence). This CDR3 has 18 residues. Here the CDR3 reads CASSPTGPGHHSGNTIYF. The CDR3 nucleotides read TGTGCCAGCAGCCCAACGGGGCCGGGACACCACTCTGGAAACACCATATATTTT.

This clone was counted a single time. This rearrangement joins TRBV18 to TRBJ2-2; tentatively, D is TRBD2 (6 bases). Germline V lookup: CDR1 KGHSH, CDR2 LQKENI. The CDR3 loop spans 16 amino acids. Trimming removed 1 base from V and 0 bases from J, with 9 bases in between. The CDR3 sequence is CASSPRGVTNTGELFF. The DNA for the CDR3 is TGTGCCAGCTCACCACGGGGGGTTACGAACACCGGGGAGCTGTTTTTT.

Only one count was recorded for this clone. The V call is TRBV5-1, the J call TRBJ2-7, with 8 bases that match TRBD1. The germline gives CDR1 SGHRS, CDR2 YFSETQ. The J segment lost 4 bases and the V segment lost 1 base, leaving 4 bases of the junction unmatched. CDR3 length equals 14 residues. The CDR3 nucleotides read TGCGCCAGCAGCTTGTCAGGGGGCGAATACGAGCAGTACTTC. Its translation: CASSLSGGEYEQYF.

The CDR3 loop reads CASRGGGTLQPQHF. The CDR3 DNA is TGTGCCAGCAGGGGGGGAGGGACTCTTCAGCCCCAGCATTTT. The chain combines TRBV6-6 with TRBJ1-5; D perhaps matches TRBD1 (5 bases). The CDR3 loop spans 14 amino acids. In germline, CDR1 is MNHNY, CDR2 SVGAGI (reference sequence). Trimming took off 6 bases at V and 6 bases at J, with 15 bases between the two ends.

The rearrangement uses TRBV9 and TRBJ2-5, with 7 bases aligning to TRBD1. CDR3 size: 15 residues. Germline CDR1 and CDR2: SGDLS and YYNGEE. The V and J ends lost 4 bases and 4 bases, in that order; junction bases with no gene match: 10. The CDR3 spells CASSIRDRGRETQYF. The CDR3 region has the DNA TGTGCCAGCAGCATCCGGGACAGAGGTCGAGAGACCCAGTACTTC.

The J gene is TRBJ1-1, the V gene TRBV7-2; 7 nucleotides agree with TRBD1. The germline V gene has CDR1 SGHTA and CDR2 FQGNSA. With V trimmed by 1 base and J by 5 bases, 7 bases remained unmatched. The CDR3 is 15 amino acids. The CDR3 spells CASSLGAGGRTEAFF. In DNA form, the CDR3 reads TGTGCCAGCAGCTTAGGGGCAGGGGGACGGACTGAAGCTTTCTTT. Using reference TRBV7-2 and TRBJ1-1 for the parts outside the CDR3, the full variable domain is GAGVSQSPSNKVTEKGKDVELRCDPISGHTALYWYRQSLGQGLEFLIYFQGNSAPDKSGLPSDRFSAERTGGSVSTLTIQRTQQEDSAVYLCASSLGAGGRTEAFFGQGTRLTVV.

J is TRBJ2-1 and V is TRBV5-1; the D is unclear. The CDR3 loop spans 14 amino acids. V was clipped by 0 bases and J by 5 bases, with 9 bases between them. Germline V gene sequence: CDR1 SGHRS, CDR2 YFSETQ. In nucleotides, the CDR3 is TGCGCCAGCAGCTTGGGTGGGCAACACAATGAGCAGTTCTTC. It translates to CASSLGGQHNEQFF.

The chain links TRBV6-1 to TRBJ2-5; 7 bases align to TRBD1. J lost 2 bases, V lost 4 bases, and 7 bases had no gene match. Germline CDR1 is MNHNS and CDR2 is SASEGT. CDR3 length: 15 amino acids. The CDR3 DNA is TGTGCCAGCAGTGCAACAGGGGACCAACAAGAGACCCAGTACTTC. Residues: CASSATGDQQETQYF.

This clone was counted ten times or more. Other DNA sequences in the same sample also yield this CDR3. The CDR3 DNA reads TGTGCCAGCAGCTTAGACAGCTCCTACGAGCAGTACTTC. Translating gives CASSLDSSYEQYF. V and J are TRBV11-2 and TRBJ2-7; D remains ambiguous. This CDR3 has 13 residues. Germline CDR1 is SGHAT and CDR2 is FQNNGV. V gave up 0 bases and J gave up 0 bases, with 3 bases separating them.

The chain employs TRBV9 and TRBJ2-5, with TRBD1 matching 7 bases. Trimming took 2 bases from V and 3 from J; bases not matched to a gene: 7. This CDR3 contains 15 residues. Germline lookup yields CDR1 SGDLS and CDR2 YYNGEE. The CDR3 bases are TGTGCCAGCAGCGTGGGCAGACAGGGTAAAGAGACCCAGTACTTC. It codes for CASSVGRQGKETQYF.

The V call is TRBV9, the J call TRBJ2-1; D remains ambiguous. Trimming pared 2 bases from V and 7 bases from J, leaving 10 bases between. This CDR3 has 13 residues. The germline V gene has CDR1 SGDLS and CDR2 YYNGEE. The CDR3 DNA reads as TGTGCCAGCAGCGTGCCGGGTAAGAATGAGCAGTTCTTC. This sequence encodes CASSVPGKNEQFF.

V and J are TRBV7-9 and TRBJ1-1; TRBD1 might be the D (5 bases). The CDR3 loop spans 14 amino acids. Germline V lookup: CDR1 SEHNR, CDR2 FQNEAQ (reference sequence). With 4 bases removed from V and 4 bases from J, the gap between germline ends came to 13 bases. DNA of the CDR3: TGTGCCAGCAGCTCTCGGACGGACATCACTGAAGCTTTCTTT. Translation gives CASSSRTDITEAFF.

J is TRBJ2-7 and V is TRBV4-3; maybe TRBD1 (5 bases). The CDR3 is made up of 13 amino acids. Germline assignment: CDR1 LGHNA and CDR2 YSLEER. Trimming pared 1 base from V and 2 bases from J, leaving 6 bases between. CDR3 region: CASSQARAYEQYF. DNA of the CDR3: TGCGCCAGCAGCCAAGCCAGGGCCTACGAGCAGTACTTC.

The chain links TRBV6-5 to TRBJ1-2; D may be TRBD1 (6 bases). Germline-derived CDR1 and CDR2 are MNHEY and SVGAGI. Between the trimmed V and J ends, which lost 5 bases and 5 bases, there was a span of 9 bases. The CDR3 spans 12 residues. The CDR3 is CASSITGYGYTF. The CDR3 bases are TGTGCCAGCAGTATAACAGGGTATGGCTACACCTTC.

This chain links TRBV28 with TRBJ2-5, with D tentatively TRBD1 (6 bases). CDR1 is MDHEN, CDR2 SYDVKM, per germline. Between the trimmed V and J ends, which lost 6 bases and 3 bases, there was a span of 11 bases. This CDR3 is 13 amino acids long. The CDR3 sequence: CASRVAGEETQYF. CDR3 DNA sequence: TGTGCCAGCAGGGTGGCAGGGGAAGAGACCCAGTACTTC. Drawing the rest from reference TRBV28 and TRBJ2-5, the complete variable domain is DVKVTQSSRYLVKRTGEKVFLECVQDMDHENMFWYRQDPGLGLRLIYFSYDVKMKEKGDIPEGYSVSREKKERFSLILESASTNQTSMYLCASRVAGEETQYFGPGTRLLVL.